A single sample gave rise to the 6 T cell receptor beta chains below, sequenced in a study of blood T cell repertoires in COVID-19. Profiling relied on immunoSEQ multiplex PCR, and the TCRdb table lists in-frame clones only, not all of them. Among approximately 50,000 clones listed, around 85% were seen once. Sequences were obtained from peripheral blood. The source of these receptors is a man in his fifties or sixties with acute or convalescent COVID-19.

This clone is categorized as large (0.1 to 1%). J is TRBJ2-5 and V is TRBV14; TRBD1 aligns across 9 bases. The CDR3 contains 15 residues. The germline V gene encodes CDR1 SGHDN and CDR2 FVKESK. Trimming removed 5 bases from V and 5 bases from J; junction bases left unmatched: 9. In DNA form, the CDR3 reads TGTGCCAGCAGCGACTGGGGACAGGGTCTGGAGACCCAGTACTTC. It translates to CASSDWGQGLETQYF.

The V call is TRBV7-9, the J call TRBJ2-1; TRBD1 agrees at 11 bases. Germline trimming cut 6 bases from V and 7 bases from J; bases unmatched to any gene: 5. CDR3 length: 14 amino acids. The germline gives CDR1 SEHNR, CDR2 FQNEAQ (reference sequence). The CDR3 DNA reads TGTGCCAGCAGGCCCGGGACAGGGGGTAATGAGCAGTTCTTC. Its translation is CASRPGTGGNEQFF.

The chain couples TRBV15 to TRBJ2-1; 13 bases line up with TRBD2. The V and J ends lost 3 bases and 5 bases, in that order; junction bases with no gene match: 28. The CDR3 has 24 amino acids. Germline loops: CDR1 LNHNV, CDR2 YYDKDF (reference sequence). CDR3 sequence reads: CATSRRGAGLAGSHRPQYNNEQFF. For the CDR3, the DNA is TGTGCCACCAGCAGGCGGGGCGCGGGACTAGCGGGGTCACACCGACCCCAATATAACAATGAGCAGTTCTTC.

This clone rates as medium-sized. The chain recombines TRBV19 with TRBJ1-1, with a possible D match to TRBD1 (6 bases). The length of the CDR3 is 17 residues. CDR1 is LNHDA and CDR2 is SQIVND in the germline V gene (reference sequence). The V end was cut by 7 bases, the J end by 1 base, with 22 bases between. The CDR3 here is CASINRDIAQPNTEAFF. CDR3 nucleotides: TGTGCCAGTATCAACAGGGATATAGCGCAACCGAACACTGAAGCTTTCTTT.

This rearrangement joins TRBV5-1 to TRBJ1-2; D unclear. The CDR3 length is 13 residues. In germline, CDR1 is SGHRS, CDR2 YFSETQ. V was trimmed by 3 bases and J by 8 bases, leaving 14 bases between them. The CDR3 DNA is TGCGCCAGCAGCTCACGGGTTCTCTCCGGCTACACCTTC. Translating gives CASSSRVLSGYTF. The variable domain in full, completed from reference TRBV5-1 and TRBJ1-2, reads KAGVTQTPRYLIKTRGQQVTLSCSPISGHRSVSWYQQTPGQGLQFLFEYFSETQRNKGNFPGRFSGRQFSNSRSEMNVSTLELGDSALYLCASSSRVLSGYTFGSGTRLTVV.

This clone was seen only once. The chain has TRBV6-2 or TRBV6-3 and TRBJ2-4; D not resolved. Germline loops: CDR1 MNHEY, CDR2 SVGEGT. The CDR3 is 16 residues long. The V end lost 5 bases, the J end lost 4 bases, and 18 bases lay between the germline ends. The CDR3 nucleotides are TGTGCCAGCAGTCCCGGGTCCCCACTCCGAAAAAACATTCAGTACTTC. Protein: CASSPGSPLRKNIQYF.